The TCR beta chain under discussion was sequenced for a study of blood T cell repertoires in COVID-19. Study as a whole: Whether acute or convalescent, the COVID-19 samples came from the United States, Italy and Spain. PBMCs, B-cell-depleted T cells, or T cells provided the cDNA or gDNA that made up the material.

In the authors' methods: Amplification of reference gene primers was used by the study to estimate nucleated cell counts. Here immunoSEQ multiplex PCR was the method, and the copy in TCRdb shows in-frame clones only, minus some. V and J calls and clone size follow that table, whereas D and trimming were derived from the DNA. The sample records 200,000 or so clones, 70% to 90% being singletons. From germline, CDR1 is LGHNT and CDR2 FRNRAP. The CDR3 has 16 amino acids. V shed 0 bases and J 9 bases; nucleotides not matched to a gene: 8. The source is a woman between 40 and 55 years old who had recovered from COVID-19. The chain is built from TRBV12-5 and TRBJ2-1; 10 nucleotides agree with TRBD2. Sequencing was done on a sample of peripheral blood. The CDR3 DNA reads TGTGCTAGTGGTTTGGTAACTAGCGGGATAGAGGGTGAGCAGTTCTTC. This codes for CASGLVTSGIEGEQFF.